This T cell receptor beta chain emerged from a study of blood T cell repertoires in COVID-19. The wider study: Both acute and convalescent COVID-19 samples were obtained from the United States, Italy and Spain. PBMCs, B-cell-depleted T cells, or T cells provided the cDNA or gDNA that made up the material.

CDR1 is LGHNT and CDR2 is FRNRAP in the germline V gene. This CDR3 is built from 13 residues. After removal of 9 bases from V and 4 bases from J, the junction contained 6 bases not matched to a gene. Original data processing: Nucleated cell counts were estimated from reference gene primer amplification. TCRdb keeps only in-frame clones here, not all; method: immunoSEQ multiplex PCR. Clonal size and the V and J genes are those of that table, whereas D and trimming came from the DNA. This table holds about 130,000 clones, about 79% found once. The clonotype comes from a man aged 35-49 years with active or convalescent COVID-19. The chain carries TRBV12-5 and TRBJ2-3, with 8 bases that match TRBD1. Input material: peripheral blood. CDR3 sequence: CASATGEADTQYF. As DNA, the CDR3 is TGTGCTAGCGCGACAGGGGAGGCAGATACGCAGTATTTT.